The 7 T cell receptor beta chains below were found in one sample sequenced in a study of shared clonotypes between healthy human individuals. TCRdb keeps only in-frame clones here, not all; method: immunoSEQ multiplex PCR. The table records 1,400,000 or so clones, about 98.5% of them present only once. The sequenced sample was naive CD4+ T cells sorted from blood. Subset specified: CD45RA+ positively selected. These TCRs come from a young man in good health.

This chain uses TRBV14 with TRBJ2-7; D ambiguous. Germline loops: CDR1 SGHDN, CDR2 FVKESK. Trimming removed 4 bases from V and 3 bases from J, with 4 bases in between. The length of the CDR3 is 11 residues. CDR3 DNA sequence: TGTGCCAGCAGCCCCTACTACGAGCAGTACTTC. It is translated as CASSPYYEQYF.

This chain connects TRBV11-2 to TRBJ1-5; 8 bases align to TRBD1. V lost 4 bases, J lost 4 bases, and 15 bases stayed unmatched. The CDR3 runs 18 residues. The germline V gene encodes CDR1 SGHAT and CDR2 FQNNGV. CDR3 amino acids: CASSWTGNPSTQNQPQHF. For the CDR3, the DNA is TGTGCCAGCAGCTGGACAGGGAACCCCTCTACTCAGAATCAGCCCCAGCATTTT.

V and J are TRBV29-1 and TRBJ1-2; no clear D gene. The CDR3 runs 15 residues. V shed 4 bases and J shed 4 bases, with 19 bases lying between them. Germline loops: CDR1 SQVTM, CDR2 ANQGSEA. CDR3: CSVGGHPGAVYGYTF. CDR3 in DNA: TGCAGCGTTGGTGGGCACCCGGGAGCCGTCTATGGCTACACCTTC.

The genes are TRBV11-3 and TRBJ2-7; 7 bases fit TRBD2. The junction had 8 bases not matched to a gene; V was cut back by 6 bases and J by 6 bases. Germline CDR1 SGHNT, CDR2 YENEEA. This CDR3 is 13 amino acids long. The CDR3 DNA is TGTGCCAGCAGTCGGGGCGGGGGATCCGAGCAGTACTTC. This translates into CASSRGGGSEQYF.

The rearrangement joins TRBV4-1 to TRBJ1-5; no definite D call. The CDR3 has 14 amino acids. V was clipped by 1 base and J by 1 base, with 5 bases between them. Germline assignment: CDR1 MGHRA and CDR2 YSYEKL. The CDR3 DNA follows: TGCGCCAGCAGCCAAGTAGGGAGCAATCAGCCCCAGCATTTT. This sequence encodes CASSQVGSNQPQHF.

Written as DNA, the CDR3 is TGCGCCAGCAGCCTTAGGACTAGCGGGGTTGGGGCTGGGTGGTATGAGCAGTTCTTC. Translated: CASSLRTSGVGAGWYEQFF. V gene TRBV5-1 combines with J gene TRBJ2-1; 12 bases match TRBD2. The CDR3 runs 19 residues. V trimming: 4 bases; J trimming: 8 bases; junction bases outside the gene matches: 19. Germline-derived CDR1 and CDR2 are SGHRS and YFSETQ.

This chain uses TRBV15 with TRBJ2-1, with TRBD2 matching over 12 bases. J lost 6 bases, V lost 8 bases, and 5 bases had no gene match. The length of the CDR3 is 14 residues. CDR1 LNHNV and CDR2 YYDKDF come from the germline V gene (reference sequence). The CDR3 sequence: CATGRTSGTNEQFF. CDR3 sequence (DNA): TGTGCCACCGGTCGGACTAGCGGGACCAATGAGCAGTTCTTC.